This T cell receptor (beta chain) was captured by sequencing in a study of T cell responses to AZD1222 COVID-19 vaccine. Study-wide results and caveats: All repertoire sampling was performed exclusively after the peak T cell response. Breadth and depth of Spike-specific TCRs rose after two AZD1222 doses. Along spike, vaccine-associated CD4 TCRs were found throughout, with dominance at 160-218 and 743-854.

Germline values: CDR1 SGHVS, CDR2 FNYEAQ. After removal of 2 bases from V and 1 base from J, the junction contained 4 bases not matched to a gene. The length of the CDR3 is 16 residues. Profiled with immunoSEQ multiplex PCR; TCRdb holds only in-frame clones, not every one. The sample holds roughly 49,000 clones, 79% seen once. With regard to this clone: Its antigen is undetermined.

The TCR originated in an adult in good health. This material consisted of peripheral blood, taken on day 0 of MenACWY control vaccination. The chain carries TRBV7-6 and TRBJ2-5; TRBD2 matches 10 bases. CDR3 sequence: CASSLMGLAPQETQYF. For the CDR3, the DNA is TGTGCCAGCAGCTTAATGGGACTAGCGCCCCAAGAGACCCAGTACTTC.